The clone carrying this TCR beta chain was detected ten times or more. The target antigen is unknown. Noted time point: persistent/refractory GD, antithyroid drugs over 5 years with positive TRAb. RNA extracted from PBMCs served as the sequencing template. Staff drew roughly 9 milliliters of peripheral blood into EDTA tubes. This sample was included in a study of regulatory T cells in long-lasting Graves disease. Study-level background: Over-5-year antithyroid drug use with positive TSH receptor antibodies defined persistent Graves' disease in the study.

The length of the CDR3 is 12 residues. The V and J ends lost 4 bases and 8 bases respectively, with 14 bases between them. The V gene's germline CDR1 is GTSNPN and CDR2 SVGIG (reference sequence). Researchers made TCR beta libraries by using iRepertoire HTBI primers and running Arm-PCR on CDR3 regions. TCRdb ran MiXCR on the multiplex PCR reads and lists one entry per CDR3 protein. The sample includes 400,000 to 600,000 distinct CDR3 sequences, around a fifth seen only once; the top ten take roughly 7.1%. Study findings and constraints: Persistent cases of Graves' showed reduced TCR diversity relative to newly diagnosed patients.

This chain joins TRBV30 and TRBJ1-2; a possible D gene is TRBD1 (5 bases). The material sequenced was peripheral blood mononuclear cells (PBMCs), taken when the disease was refractory, from a patient treated with antithyroid drugs. The receptor comes from a female donor with Graves disease. The CDR3 is CAWNRGSTGYTF. CDR3 nucleotides: TGTGCCTGGAATAGGGGCTCGACCGGCTACACCTTC.